Each of the 30 T cell receptor beta chains below was sequenced from the same sample in a study of metastatic and nonmetastatic thyroid tumors. Treatment of any kind had been given to no patient before thyroid surgery. Through MiXCR, TCRdb re-clonotyped the PCR reads. The sample consists of around 40,000 clones, about a sixth of them appearing once. Sample: blood. These receptors originate from a male donor with papillary thyroid cancer or a benign thyroid nodule (not recorded which). Some clones in this sample may be carry-over from other donors' samples.

The V call is TRBV12-3 or TRBV12-4, the J call TRBJ1-3, with no clear D. The germline V and J ends were trimmed by 7 bases and 3 bases, with 13 bases remaining between them. The CDR3 has 14 residues. CDR3 residues: CASTQQFVGNTIYF. For the CDR3, the DNA is TGTGCCAGCACGCAGCAGTTTGTTGGAAACACCATATATTTT.

This clone showed up many times. The rearrangement joins TRBV7-6 to TRBJ1-1; TRBD1 might be the D (6 bases). V dropped 1 base and J dropped 7 bases, with 22 bases sitting between them. The V gene's germline CDR1 is SGHVS and CDR2 FNYEAQ. The CDR3 extends over 17 amino acids. CDR3 in DNA: TGTGCCAGCAGCTTAGGACCCGGGGGGGCGGGACGGGATGAAGCTTTCTTT. It encodes CASSLGPGGAGRDEAFF.

This clone was seen many times. The chain employs TRBV13 and TRBJ1-4; D is unresolved. The CDR3 is made up of 14 amino acids. Germline values: CDR1 PRHDT, CDR2 FYEKMQ (reference sequence). Trimming stripped 5 bases from V and 8 bases from J, with 15 bases between. The CDR3 DNA sequence: TGTGCCAGCAGCCCGGGTGAGGGAAAGGAAAAACTGTTTTTT. Its translation: CASSPGEGKEKLFF.

This clone was found many times. The CDR3 here is CASSGTLGHREQFF. The CDR3 DNA is TGTGCCAGCAGTGGCACCTTGGGTCACCGGGAGCAGTTCTTC. V usage is TRBV2 and J usage is TRBJ2-1; the D is unclear. This CDR3 spans 14 amino acids. The V gene's germline CDR1 is SNHLY and CDR2 FYNNEI. Between the trimmed V and J ends, which lost 4 bases and 10 bases, there was a span of 17 bases.

There are many counts of this clone. The genes are TRBV9 and TRBJ2-5; 8 bases match TRBD2. Germline assignment: CDR1 SGDLS and CDR2 YYNGEE. The CDR3 is 14 amino acids. V lost 4 bases, J lost 7 bases, and 9 bases stayed unmatched. CDR3 bases: TGTGCCAGCAGCCTCGGGGGACTAGAGCGGACCCAGTACTTC. Translation gives CASSLGGLERTQYF.

The J gene is TRBJ1-2, the V gene TRBV12-3 or TRBV12-4, with D possibly matching TRBD1 (6 bases). The V and J ends lost 6 bases and 5 bases respectively, with 13 bases between them. This CDR3 has 13 residues. The CDR3 nucleotides are TGTGCCAGCAGGGGGGGCGCAGGATATGGCTACACCTTC. It yields the protein CASRGGAGYGYTF.

The rearrangement links TRBV19 to TRBJ2-5; unclear D gene. Deletions cut 2 bases from V and 3 bases from J, with 13 bases between. The length of the CDR3 is 15 residues. Germline V gene lookup returns CDR1 LNHDA and CDR2 SQIVND (reference sequence). The CDR3 DNA reads TGTGCCAGTAGTATATTTGATGTGGTCAAAGAGACCCAGTACTTC. This encodes CASSIFDVVKETQYF.

This clone was seen ten or more times. J is TRBJ2-3 and V is TRBV5-6; 10 bases line up with TRBD2. V dropped 3 bases and J dropped 3; count of bases not matched to a gene: 13. Per germline, CDR1 SGHDT and CDR2 YYEEEE. This CDR3 has 18 residues. This CDR3 reads CASSSTPTSGVGTDTQYF. CDR3 coding DNA: TGTGCCAGCAGCTCCACCCCTACTAGCGGGGTAGGGACAGATACGCAGTATTTT.

This clone is judged medium-sized. This chain joins TRBV10-1 and TRBJ1-1, with no clear D. Trimming left V 5 bases short and J 0 bases short, with 13 bases between. The CDR3 totals 15 residues. Germline loops: CDR1 WNHNN, CDR2 SYGVQD (reference sequence). Here the CDR3 DNA reads TGCGCCAGCAGTTCGGGAAATGGTATGAACACTGAAGCTTTCTTT. Its translation is CASSSGNGMNTEAFF.

Judged by abundance, this clone is medium-sized (0.01 to 0.1%). The CDR3 loop is CSAAGPSSYEQYF. CDR3 DNA sequence: TGCAGTGCTGCCGGGCCCTCCTCCTACGAGCAGTACTTC. The chain recombines TRBV20-1 with TRBJ2-7; D remains ambiguous. The germline CDR1 and CDR2 sequences are DFQATT and SNEGSKA (reference sequence). CDR3 length: 13 residues. V lost 5 bases and J lost 0, with 11 bases in between.

By frequency in the sample, this clone is medium-sized (0.01 to 0.1%). The V call is TRBV19, the J call TRBJ2-7, with a possible D match to TRBD1 (6 bases). Trimming stripped 5 bases from V and 1 base from J, with 12 bases between. The CDR3 extends over 14 amino acids. Germline CDR1 is LNHDA and CDR2 is SQIVND (reference sequence). CDR3 sequence: CASSDRDKSYEQYF. In DNA form, the CDR3 reads TGTGCCAGTAGTGACCGGGACAAATCCTACGAGCAGTACTTC. Full variable domain (missing parts from reference TRBV19 and TRBJ2-7): DGGITQSPKYLFRKEGQNVTLSCEQNLNHDAMYWYRQDPGQGLRLIYYSQIVNDFQKGDIAEGYSVSREKKESFPLTVTSAQKNPTAFYLCASSDRDKSYEQYFGPGTRLTVT.

This clone has ten or more counts. The chain uses TRBV20-1 and TRBJ1-3, with D unresolved. Germline CDR1 is DFQATT and CDR2 is SNEGSKA (reference sequence). V was clipped by 3 bases and J by 3 bases, with 3 bases between them. This CDR3 comprises 11 residues. As DNA, the CDR3 is TGCAGTGCTAGCAATGGAAACACCATATATTTT. Its translation: CSASNGNTIYF.

This clone was seen a handful of times. The rearrangement uses TRBV24-1 and TRBJ2-5; D is uncertain. V dropped 5 bases and J dropped 4 bases, with 13 bases sitting between them. The length of the CDR3 is 14 residues. CDR1 is KGHDR and CDR2 is SFDVKD in the germline V gene. The CDR3 region is CATSGNSGLETQYF. The DNA for the CDR3 is TGTGCCACCAGTGGGAACAGTGGCCTAGAGACCCAGTACTTC.

This clone was recorded many times. V is TRBV19 and J is TRBJ2-2; D not certain. The CDR3 totals 13 residues. Germline V gives CDR1 LNHDA, CDR2 SQIVND (reference sequence). V was clipped by 0 bases and J by 7 bases, with 6 bases between them. The CDR3 DNA reads as TGTGCCAGTAGTATAGAGCTGATCGGGGAGCTGTTTTTT. Amino acids: CASSIELIGELFF.

This clone was detected many times. The chain is built from TRBV10-3 and TRBJ2-5; D may correspond to TRBD1 or TRBD2 (5 bases each). Germline assignment: CDR1 ENHRY and CDR2 SYGVKD. This CDR3 is 14 amino acids long. Trimming stripped 2 bases from V and 3 bases from J, with 10 bases between. CDR3 residues: CAISERDGEETQYF. CDR3 sequence (DNA): TGTGCCATCAGTGAGCGGGACGGAGAAGAGACCCAGTACTTC.

The sample holds a few counts of this clone. The rearrangement uses TRBV7-6 and TRBJ2-5; no firm D call. Between the trimmed V and J ends, which lost 3 bases and 8 bases, there was a span of 16 bases. This CDR3 has 14 amino acids. Germline V gene lookup returns CDR1 SGHVS and CDR2 FNYEAQ. CDR3 coding DNA: TGTGCCAGCAGCTTCGGCGGCTCGGTTGATACCCAGTACTTC. Amino acids: CASSFGGSVDTQYF.

In this sample, this clone turned up many times. CDR3 amino acids: CASSPPTNTGELFF. In DNA, the CDR3 is TGTGCCAGCTCACCCCCCACGAACACCGGGGAGCTGTTTTTT. The V gene is TRBV18, the J gene TRBJ2-2; D gene uncertain. Germline V lookup: CDR1 KGHSH, CDR2 LQKENI. The CDR3 covers 14 residues. Deletions cut 3 bases from V and 0 bases from J, with 5 bases between.

This clone was found many times. This sequence joins TRBV18 and TRBJ1-4, with 7 bases matching TRBD1. V shed 6 bases and J 3 bases; nucleotides not matched to a gene: 10. Germline lookup yields CDR1 KGHSH and CDR2 LQKENI. CDR3 length: 16 amino acids. In nucleotides, the CDR3 is TGTGCCAGCTCGCGACAGGAGGGGGCATCTAATGAAAAACTGTTTTTT. It yields the protein CASSRQEGASNEKLFF.

This clone showed up many times. The V and J genes are TRBV20-1 and TRBJ1-2; D call uncertain. This CDR3 region has 14 residues. The ends were cut back, 0 bases at V and 4 bases at J, with 12 bases in the middle. Germline assignment: CDR1 DFQATT and CDR2 SNEGSKA (reference sequence). The CDR3 reads CSARDGRQTYGYTF. DNA of the CDR3: TGCAGTGCTAGAGATGGTAGGCAAACCTATGGCTACACCTTC.

This clone showed up many times. This chain joins TRBV7-6 and TRBJ2-1; D possibly corresponds to TRBD1 (5 bases). The CDR3 has 18 amino acids. V lost 5 bases and J 1 base, leaving 21 bases between the germline ends. Germline CDR1 reads SGHVS; CDR2 reads FNYEAQ. DNA of the CDR3: TGTGCCAGCAGCCTTCACTCCCAGGGTAGCACTTCCTACAATGAGCAGTTCTTC. It specifies CASSLHSQGSTSYNEQFF.

Regarding this clone: Since a much larger clone is just one base distant, this may be a read error. In nucleotides, the CDR3 is TGTGCCAGCAGTTTCGGGTGGGGGGGACAAGAGACCCAGTACTTC. This gives the protein CASSFGWGGQETQYF. The genes are TRBV12-3 or TRBV12-4 and TRBJ2-5; 7 bases are shared with TRBD2. V dropped 3 bases and J dropped 2; count of bases not matched to a gene: 6. This CDR3 contains 15 residues.

This clone was recorded many times. The rearrangement joins TRBV20-1 to TRBJ2-7, with a weak D call TRBD2 (6 bases). Trimming shortened V by 3 bases and J by 3 bases, and 12 bases separated the two germline ends. Looked up from germline, CDR1 is DFQATT and CDR2 is SNEGSKA (reference sequence). The length of the CDR3 is 13 residues. This chain's CDR3 is CSARGGQDYEQYF. CDR3 DNA sequence: TGCAGTGCTAGGGGAGGACAAGACTACGAGCAGTACTTC.

This clone was recorded at least ten times. V usage is TRBV12-5 and J usage is TRBJ1-4; 8 bases line up with TRBD1. The V and J ends lost 1 base and 8 bases, in that order; junction bases with no gene match: 6. Per the germline V gene, CDR1 is LGHNT and CDR2 is FRNRAP. The CDR3 is made up of 15 amino acids. For the CDR3, the DNA is TGTGCTAGTGGTTTGGAAGGACAGGGAGGCGAAAAACTGTTTTTT. It is translated as CASGLEGQGGEKLFF.

The chain is built from TRBV20-1 and TRBJ1-5; 8 bases line up with TRBD1. V dropped 4 bases and J dropped 4; count of bases not matched to a gene: 12. This CDR3 has 16 residues. Germline values: CDR1 DFQATT, CDR2 SNEGSKA (reference sequence). The CDR3 sequence: CSAIAADRGVNQPQHF. As DNA, the CDR3 is TGCAGTGCTATAGCTGCTGACAGGGGAGTGAATCAGCCCCAGCATTTT.

Ten or more counts support this clone. The rearrangement joins TRBV7-9 to TRBJ2-3, with D perhaps TRBD1 (6 bases). With 6 bases removed from V and 0 bases from J, the gap between germline ends came to 10 bases. The germline gives CDR1 SEHNR, CDR2 FQNEAQ (reference sequence). There are 14 residues in the CDR3. CDR3 in DNA: TGTGCCAGCAGACGGACAGCTAGCACAGATACGCAGTATTTT. Translating it yields CASRRTASTDTQYF.

This clone was found many times. The chain carries TRBV6-5 and TRBJ1-2, with D possibly TRBD1 on 5 matching bases. This CDR3 comprises 13 residues. Germline V gene lookup returns CDR1 MNHEY and CDR2 SVGAGI. Trimming cost V 0 bases and J 4 bases, with 6 bases left between them. For the CDR3, the DNA is TGTGCCAGCAGTTACTCCGACAGCTATGGCTACACCTTC. Its protein is CASSYSDSYGYTF.

The DNA for the CDR3 is TGTGCCAGCACGGGGTTTCCGTCTGAAGCTTTCTTT. Its protein is CASTGFPSEAFF. The gene calls are TRBV6-2 or TRBV6-3 and TRBJ1-1; unclear D gene. With 7 bases removed from V and 6 bases from J, the gap between germline ends came to 12 bases. Germline loops: CDR1 MNHEY, CDR2 SVGEGT. CDR3 length: 12 residues.

This clone was picked up a small number of times. Given a much more abundant clone one base away, this may be a read error. The V and J genes are TRBV12-5 and TRBJ2-3; no reliable D call. The CDR3 consists of 13 residues. Per the germline V gene, CDR1 is LGHNT and CDR2 is FRNRAP. The germline V and J ends were trimmed by 3 bases and 4 bases, with 8 bases remaining between them. Here the CDR3 DNA reads TGTGCTAGTGGTTTTGGTACGTCAGATACGCAGTATTTT. Protein: CASGFGTSDTQYF.

This clone has at least ten counts. This chain uses TRBV11-1 with TRBJ2-1, with 9 bases identical to TRBD2. This CDR3 has 16 amino acids. After removal of 0 bases from V and 4 bases from J, the junction contained 4 bases not matched to a gene. Germline V gene lookup returns CDR1 SGHAT and CDR2 FQDESV (reference sequence). The CDR3 region is CASSLAPSGTYNEQFF. CDR3 DNA: TGTGCCAGCAGCTTAGCCCCTAGCGGGACGTACAATGAGCAGTTCTTC.

This clone has more than one count but fewer than ten. As DNA, the CDR3 is TGTGCCAGCATTGGGGGCGGAGGAGGGGAAAAACTGTTTTTT. It translates to CASIGGGGGEKLFF. The chain has TRBV28 and TRBJ1-4, with D maybe TRBD1 (6 bases). Germline V gene lookup returns CDR1 MDHEN and CDR2 SYDVKM. The length of the CDR3 is 14 residues. The V and J ends lost 7 bases and 8 bases respectively, with 17 bases between them.